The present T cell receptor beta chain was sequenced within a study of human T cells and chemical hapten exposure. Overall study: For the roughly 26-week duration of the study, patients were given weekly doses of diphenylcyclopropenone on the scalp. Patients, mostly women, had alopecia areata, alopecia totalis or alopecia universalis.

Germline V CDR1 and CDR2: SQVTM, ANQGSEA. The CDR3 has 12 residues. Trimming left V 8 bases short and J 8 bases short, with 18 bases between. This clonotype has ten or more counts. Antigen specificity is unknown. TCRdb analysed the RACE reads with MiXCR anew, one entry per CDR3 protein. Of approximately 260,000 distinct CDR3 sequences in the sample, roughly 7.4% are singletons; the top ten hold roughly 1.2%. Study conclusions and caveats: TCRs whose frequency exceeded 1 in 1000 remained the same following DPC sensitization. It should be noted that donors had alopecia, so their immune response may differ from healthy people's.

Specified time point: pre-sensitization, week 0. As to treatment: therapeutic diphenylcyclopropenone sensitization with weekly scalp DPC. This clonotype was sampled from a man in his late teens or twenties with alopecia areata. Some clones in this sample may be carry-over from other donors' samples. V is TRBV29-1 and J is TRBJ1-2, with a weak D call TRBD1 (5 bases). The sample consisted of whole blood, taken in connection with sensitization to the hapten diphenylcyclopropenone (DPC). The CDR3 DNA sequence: TGCAGCTCCGATTGGGGCCCGCAGGGCTACACCTTC. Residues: CSSDWGPQGYTF. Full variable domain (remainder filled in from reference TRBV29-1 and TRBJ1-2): SAVISQKPSRDICQRGTSLTIQCQVDSQVTMMFWYRQQPGQSLTLIATANQGSEATYESGFVIDKFPISRPNLTFSTLTVSNMSPEDSSIYLCSSDWGPQGYTFGSGTRLTVV.